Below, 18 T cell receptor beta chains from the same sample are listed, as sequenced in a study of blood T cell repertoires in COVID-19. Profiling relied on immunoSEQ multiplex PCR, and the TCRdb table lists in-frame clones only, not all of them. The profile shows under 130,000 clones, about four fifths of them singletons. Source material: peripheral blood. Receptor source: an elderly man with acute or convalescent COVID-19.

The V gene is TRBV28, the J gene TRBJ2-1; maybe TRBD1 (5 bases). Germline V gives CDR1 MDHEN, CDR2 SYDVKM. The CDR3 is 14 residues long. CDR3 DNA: TGTGCATCAAAAACAGGAAGCTCCTACAATGAGCAGTTCTTC. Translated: CASKTGSSYNEQFF.

The CDR3 spells CASSYTGDLYNSPLHF. DNA of the CDR3: TGTGCCAGCAGTTACACAGGGGACCTGTATAATTCACCCCTCCACTTT. The J gene is TRBJ1-6, the V gene TRBV6-5; TRBD1 matches 7 bases. Germline CDR1 and CDR2: MNHEY and SVGAGI. V was clipped by 2 bases and J by 4 bases; unmatched bases: 5. The CDR3 totals 16 residues.

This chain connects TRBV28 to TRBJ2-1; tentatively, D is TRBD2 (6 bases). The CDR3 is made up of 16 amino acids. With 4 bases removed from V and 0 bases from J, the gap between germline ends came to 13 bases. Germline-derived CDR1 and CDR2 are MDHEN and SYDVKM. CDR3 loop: CASSSLAEHSYNEQFF. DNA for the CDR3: TGTGCCAGCAGTTCCTTAGCGGAGCACTCCTACAATGAGCAGTTCTTC. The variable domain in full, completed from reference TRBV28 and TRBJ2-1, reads DVKVTQSSRYLVKRTGEKVFLECVQDMDHENMFWYRQDPGLGLRLIYFSYDVKMKEKGDIPEGYSVSREKKERFSLILESASTNQTSMYLCASSSLAEHSYNEQFFGPGTRLTVL.

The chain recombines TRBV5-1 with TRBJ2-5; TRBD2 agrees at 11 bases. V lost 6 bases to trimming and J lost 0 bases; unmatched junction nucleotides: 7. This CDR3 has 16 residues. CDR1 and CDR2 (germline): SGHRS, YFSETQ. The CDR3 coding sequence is TGCGCCAGCACCGTAACTAGCGGGAGTTACCAAGAGACCCAGTACTTC. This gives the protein CASTVTSGSYQETQYF.

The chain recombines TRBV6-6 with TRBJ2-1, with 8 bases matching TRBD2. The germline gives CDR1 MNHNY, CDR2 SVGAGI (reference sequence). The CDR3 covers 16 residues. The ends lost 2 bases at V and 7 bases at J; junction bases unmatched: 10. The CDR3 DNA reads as TGTGCCAGCAGTTACCAACCTTATTCTAGCGGGAATGAGCAGTTCTTC. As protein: CASSYQPYSSGNEQFF.

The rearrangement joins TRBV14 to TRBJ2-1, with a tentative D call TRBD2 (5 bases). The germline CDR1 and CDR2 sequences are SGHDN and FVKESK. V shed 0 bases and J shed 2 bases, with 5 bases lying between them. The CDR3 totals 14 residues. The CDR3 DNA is TGTGCCAGCAGCCAAGACGGGACCTACAATGAGCAGTTCTTC. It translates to CASSQDGTYNEQFF.

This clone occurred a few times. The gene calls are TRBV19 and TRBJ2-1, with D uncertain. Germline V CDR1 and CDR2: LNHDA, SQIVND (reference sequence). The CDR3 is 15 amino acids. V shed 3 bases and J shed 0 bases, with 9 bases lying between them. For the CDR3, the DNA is TGTGCCAGTAGTATTACGCGGAGCTCCTACAATGAGCAGTTCTTC. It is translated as CASSITRSSYNEQFF.

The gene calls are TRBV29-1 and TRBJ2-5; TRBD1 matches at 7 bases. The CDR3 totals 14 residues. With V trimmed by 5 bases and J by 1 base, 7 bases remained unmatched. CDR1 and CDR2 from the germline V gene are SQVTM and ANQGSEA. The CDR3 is CSVRWTGGQETQYF. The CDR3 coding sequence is TGCAGCGTTCGGTGGACAGGCGGCCAAGAGACCCAGTACTTC. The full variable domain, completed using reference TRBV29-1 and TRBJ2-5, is SAVISQKPSRDICQRGTSLTIQCQVDSQVTMMFWYRQQPGQSLTLIATANQGSEATYESGFVIDKFPISRPNLTFSTLTVSNMSPEDSSIYLCSVRWTGGQETQYFGPGTRLLVL.

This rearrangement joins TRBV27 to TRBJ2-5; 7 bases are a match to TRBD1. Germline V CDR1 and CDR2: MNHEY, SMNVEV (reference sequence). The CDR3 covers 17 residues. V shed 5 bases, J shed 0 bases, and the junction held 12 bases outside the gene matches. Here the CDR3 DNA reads TGTGCCAGCAGTCCCGGGACAGCTAATCTGTACCAAGAGACCCAGTACTTC. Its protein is CASSPGTANLYQETQYF.

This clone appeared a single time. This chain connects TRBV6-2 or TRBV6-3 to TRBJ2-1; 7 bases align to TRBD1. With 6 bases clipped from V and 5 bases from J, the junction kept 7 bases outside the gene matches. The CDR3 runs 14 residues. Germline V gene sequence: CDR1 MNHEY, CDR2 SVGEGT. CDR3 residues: CASSPGGLDNEQFF. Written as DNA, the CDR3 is TGTGCCAGCAGCCCAGGGGGTCTGGACAATGAGCAGTTCTTC.

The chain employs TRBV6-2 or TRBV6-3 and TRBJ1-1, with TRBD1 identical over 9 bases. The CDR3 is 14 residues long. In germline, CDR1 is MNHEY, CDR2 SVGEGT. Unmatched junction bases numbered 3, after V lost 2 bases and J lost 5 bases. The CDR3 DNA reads TGTGCCAGCAGTTACACAGGGGGCCGAACTGAAGCTTTCTTT. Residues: CASSYTGGRTEAFF.

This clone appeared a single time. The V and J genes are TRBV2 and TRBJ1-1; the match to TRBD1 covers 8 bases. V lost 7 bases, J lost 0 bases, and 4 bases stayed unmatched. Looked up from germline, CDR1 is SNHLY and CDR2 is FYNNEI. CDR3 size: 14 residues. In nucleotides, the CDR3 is TGTGCCAGCAATTCAGGGGGCCTGAACACTGAAGCTTTCTTT. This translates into CASNSGGLNTEAFF.

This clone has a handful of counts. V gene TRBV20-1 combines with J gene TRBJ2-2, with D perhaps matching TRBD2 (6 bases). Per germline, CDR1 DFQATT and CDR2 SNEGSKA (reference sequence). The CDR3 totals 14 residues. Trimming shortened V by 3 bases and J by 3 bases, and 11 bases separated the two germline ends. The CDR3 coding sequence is TGCAGTGCTAGTTTGGGGGGAGACACCGGGGAGCTGTTTTTT. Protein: CSASLGGDTGELFF.

In DNA, the CDR3 is TGTGCCAGCAGCCAAGAACCAGCGGGTGGTCGGGATACGCAGTATTTT. Its protein is CASSQEPAGGRDTQYF. This chain joins TRBV3-1 (or the pseudogene TRBV3-2) and TRBJ2-3, with a tentative D call TRBD2 (6 bases). CDR1 LGHDT and CDR2 YNNKEL come from the germline V gene (reference sequence). The V end was cut by 0 bases, the J end by 6 bases, with 16 bases between. The CDR3 sequence is 16 residues long.

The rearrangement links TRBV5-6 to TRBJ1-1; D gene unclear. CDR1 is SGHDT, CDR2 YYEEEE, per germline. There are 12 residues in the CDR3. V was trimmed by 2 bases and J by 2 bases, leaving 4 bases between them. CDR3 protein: CASSFFNTEAFF. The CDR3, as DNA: TGTGCCAGCAGCTTCTTTAACACTGAAGCTTTCTTT.

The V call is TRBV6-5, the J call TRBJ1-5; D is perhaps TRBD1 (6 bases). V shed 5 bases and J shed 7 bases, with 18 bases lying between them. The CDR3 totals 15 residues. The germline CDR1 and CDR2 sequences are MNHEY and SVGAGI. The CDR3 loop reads CASSRTLTGSQPQHF. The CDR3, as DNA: TGTGCCAGCAGTAGGACCTTGACAGGATCCCAGCCCCAGCATTTT.

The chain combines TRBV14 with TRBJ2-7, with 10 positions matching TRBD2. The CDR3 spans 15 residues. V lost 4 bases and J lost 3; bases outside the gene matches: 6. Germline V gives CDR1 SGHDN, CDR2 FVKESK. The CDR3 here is CASSLGTSDYYEQYF. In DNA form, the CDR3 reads TGTGCCAGCAGCCTCGGGACTAGCGACTACTACGAGCAGTACTTC.

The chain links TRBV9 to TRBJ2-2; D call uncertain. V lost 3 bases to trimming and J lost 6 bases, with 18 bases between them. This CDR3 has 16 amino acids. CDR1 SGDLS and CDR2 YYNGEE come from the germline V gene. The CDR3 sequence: CASSDLVGSGAGELFF. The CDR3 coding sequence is TGTGCCAGCAGCGACCTTGTTGGGTCAGGCGCCGGGGAGCTGTTTTTT.